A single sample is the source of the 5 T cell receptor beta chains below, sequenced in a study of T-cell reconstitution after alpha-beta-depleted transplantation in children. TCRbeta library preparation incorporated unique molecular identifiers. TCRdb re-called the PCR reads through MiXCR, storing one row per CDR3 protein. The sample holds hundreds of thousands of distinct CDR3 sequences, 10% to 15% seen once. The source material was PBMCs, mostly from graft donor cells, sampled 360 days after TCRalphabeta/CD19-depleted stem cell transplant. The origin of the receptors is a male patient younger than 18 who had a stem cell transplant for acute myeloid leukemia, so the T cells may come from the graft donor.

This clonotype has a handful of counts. The CDR3 sequence: CATSDLGFTGATGELFF. CDR3 sequence (DNA): TGTGCCACCAGTGATTTGGGATTTACGGGGGCCACCGGGGAGCTGTTTTTT. The V gene is TRBV24-1, the J gene TRBJ2-2; D could derive from TRBD1 or TRBD2 (6 bases each). Between the trimmed V and J ends, which lost 0 bases and 4 bases, there was a span of 14 bases. Looked up from germline, CDR1 is KGHDR and CDR2 is SFDVKD. The CDR3 contains 17 residues.

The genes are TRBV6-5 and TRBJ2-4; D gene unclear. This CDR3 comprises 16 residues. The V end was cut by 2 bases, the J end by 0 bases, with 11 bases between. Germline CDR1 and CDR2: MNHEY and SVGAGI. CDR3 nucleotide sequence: TGTGCCAGCAGTTACACAAATCACTTAGCCAAAAACATTCAGTACTTC. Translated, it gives CASSYTNHLAKNIQYF.

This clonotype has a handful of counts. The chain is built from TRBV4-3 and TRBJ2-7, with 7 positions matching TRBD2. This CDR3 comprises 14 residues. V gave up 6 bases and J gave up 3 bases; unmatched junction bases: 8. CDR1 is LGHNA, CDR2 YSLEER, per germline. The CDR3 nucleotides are TGCGCCAGCAGTCCCGGGACTACCCTCTACGAGCAGTACTTC. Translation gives CASSPGTTLYEQYF.

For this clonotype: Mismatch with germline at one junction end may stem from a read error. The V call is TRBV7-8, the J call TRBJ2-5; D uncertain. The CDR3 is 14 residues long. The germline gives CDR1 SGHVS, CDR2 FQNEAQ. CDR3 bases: TGTGCCAGCAGCCCCCGATTGCGTCAGGAGACCCGGTACTTC. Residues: CASSPRLRQETRYF. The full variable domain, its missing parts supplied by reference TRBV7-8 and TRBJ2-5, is GAGVSQSPRYKVAKRGQDVALRCDPISGHVSLFWYQQALGQGPEFLTYFQNEAQLDKSGLPSDRFFAERPEGSVSTLKIQRTQQEDSAVYLCASSPRLRQETRYFGPGTRLLVL.

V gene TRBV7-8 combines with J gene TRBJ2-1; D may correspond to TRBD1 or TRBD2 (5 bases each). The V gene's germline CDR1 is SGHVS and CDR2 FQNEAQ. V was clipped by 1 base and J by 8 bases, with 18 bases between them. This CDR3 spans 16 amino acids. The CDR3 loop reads CASSLGAGRAGDEQFF. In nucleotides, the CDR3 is TGTGCCAGCAGCTTAGGGGCGGGCAGGGCTGGAGATGAGCAGTTCTTC.